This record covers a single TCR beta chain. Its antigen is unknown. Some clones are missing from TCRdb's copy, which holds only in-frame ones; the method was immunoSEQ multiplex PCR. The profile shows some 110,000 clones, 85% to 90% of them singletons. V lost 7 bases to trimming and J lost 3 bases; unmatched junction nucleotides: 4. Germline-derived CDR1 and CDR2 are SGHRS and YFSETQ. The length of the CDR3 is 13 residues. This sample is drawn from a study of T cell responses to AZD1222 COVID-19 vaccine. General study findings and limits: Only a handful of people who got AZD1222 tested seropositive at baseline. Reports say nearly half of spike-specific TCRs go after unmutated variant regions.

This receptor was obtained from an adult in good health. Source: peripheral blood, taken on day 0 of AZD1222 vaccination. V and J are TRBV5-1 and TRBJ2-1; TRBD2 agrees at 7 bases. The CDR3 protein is CASSGGYYNEQFF. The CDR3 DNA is TGCGCCAGCTCGGGAGGTTACTACAATGAGCAGTTCTTC.